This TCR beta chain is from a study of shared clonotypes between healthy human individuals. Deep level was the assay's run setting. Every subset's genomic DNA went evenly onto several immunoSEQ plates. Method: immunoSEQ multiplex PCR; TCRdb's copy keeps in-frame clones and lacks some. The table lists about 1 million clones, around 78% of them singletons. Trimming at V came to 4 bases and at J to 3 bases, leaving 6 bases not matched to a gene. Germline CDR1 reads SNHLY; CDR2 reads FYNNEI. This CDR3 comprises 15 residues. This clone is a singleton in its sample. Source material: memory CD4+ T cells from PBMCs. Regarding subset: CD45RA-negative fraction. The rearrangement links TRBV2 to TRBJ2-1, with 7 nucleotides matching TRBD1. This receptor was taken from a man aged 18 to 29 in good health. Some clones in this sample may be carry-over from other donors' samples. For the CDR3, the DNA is TGTGCCAGCAGTGGACGACAGGGAATCTACAATGAGCAGTTCTTC. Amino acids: CASSGRQGIYNEQFF. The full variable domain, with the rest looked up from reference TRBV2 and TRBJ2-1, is EPEVTQTPSHQVTQMGQEVILRCVPISNHLYFYWYRQILGQKVEFLVSFYNNEISEKSEIFDDQFSVERPDGSNFTLKIRSTKLEDSAMYFCASSGRQGIYNEQFFGPGTRLTVL.